A selection of T cell receptor beta chains follows, all from one sample in a study of blood T cell repertoires in COVID-19. Clones were read by immunoSEQ multiplex PCR, and TCRdb kept only the in-frame ones, dropping some. The repertoire holds some 370,000 clones, with about four fifths as singletons. Specimen: PBMCs or T cells enriched from blood (not recorded which). All receptors come from a woman between 50 and 59 years old who had recovered from COVID-19. CDR3s include the opening cysteine and the closing phenylalanine or tryptophan. A D gene is named only where the DNA matches it firmly. Size is omitted from some rows. Given values are once, few, many or a class for expanded clones.

size	J	V	D	CDR3	DNA
NA	TRBJ2-3	TRBV30	TRBD1	CAWSVVTGQGEYF	TGTGCCTGGAGTGTAGTAACGGGACAGGGGGAGTATTTT
NA	TRBJ2-5	TRBV28	NA	CASSLPRGSFETQYF	TGTGCCAGCAGTTTACCCAGGGGATCATTCGAGACCCAGTACTTC
NA	TRBJ2-7	TRBV30	NA	CAWSVSLYYEQYF	TGTGCCTGGAGTGTATCACTATACTACGAGCAGTACTTC
NA	TRBJ1-2	TRBV7-8	NA	CASSSTGNRGYTF	TGTGCCAGCAGCTCGACAGGAAACCGGGGCTACACCTTC
few	TRBJ1-1	TRBV7-9	NA	CASSPDSGFTEAFF	TGTGCCAGCAGCCCCGACAGTGGCTTCACTGAAGCTTTCTTT
NA	TRBJ2-7	TRBV6-5	TRBD2	CASKTLAGGFNEQYF	TGTGCCAGCAAAACCCTGGCGGGAGGTTTCAACGAGCAGTACTTC
NA	TRBJ1-4	TRBV2	NA	CASSVQGQSNEKLFF	TGTGCCAGCAGTGTGCAAGGACAAAGTAATGAAAAACTGTTTTTT
many	TRBJ1-5	TRBV7-2	TRBD1	CASSSGTGKMGNQPQHF	TGTGCCAGCAGCTCCGGGACAGGGAAGATGGGCAATCAGCCCCAGCATTTT
NA	TRBJ2-2	TRBV19	NA	CASSFDRGTGELFF	TGTGCCAGTAGTTTCGACCGGGGGACCGGGGAGCTGTTTTTT
NA	TRBJ1-1	TRBV5-4	NA	CASSAQTGNTEAFF	TGTGCCAGCAGCGCCCAGACGGGAAACACTGAAGCTTTCTTT
NA	TRBJ2-3	TRBV9	TRBD2	CASSGGTSGWDGDTQYF	TGTGCCAGCAGCGGAGGGACTAGCGGGTGGGATGGAGATACGCAGTATTTT
NA	TRBJ2-3	TRBV20-1	TRBD2	CSASPSGRNTQYF	TGCAGTGCTAGTCCTAGCGGGAGGAATACGCAGTATTTT
NA	TRBJ1-1	TRBV5-1	NA	CASRLTGPNTEAFF	TGCGCCAGCAGACTCACAGGGCCGAACACTGAAGCTTTCTTT
NA	TRBJ2-1	TRBV29-1	NA	CSVELVDEQFF	TGCAGCGTGGAGTTGGTAGATGAGCAGTTCTTC
NA	TRBJ2-1	TRBV19	TRBD2	CASSIDLASGSYNEQFF	TGTGCCAGTAGTATCGATCTTGCTAGCGGGAGCTACAATGAGCAGTTCTTC
few	TRBJ2-2	TRBV5-1	NA	CASIQDGGELFF	TGCGCCAGCATTCAGGATGGCGGGGAGCTGTTTTTT
few	TRBJ1-1	TRBV19	NA	CASRQGPENTEAFF	TGTGCCAGTAGACAGGGCCCTGAGAACACTGAAGCTTTCTTT
NA	TRBJ1-3	TRBV5-1	NA	CASSQDSNSGNTIYF	TGCGCCAGCAGCCAGGACTCAAACTCTGGAAACACCATATATTTT
NA	TRBJ2-6	TRBV13	NA	CASISGSGANVLTF	TGTGCCAGCATTTCGGGCTCTGGGGCCAACGTCCTGACTTTC
NA	TRBJ2-3	TRBV27	NA	CASSPTVLPTAYTQYF	TGTGCCAGCAGTCCTACCGTCCTTCCTACAGCCTATACGCAGTATTTT
NA	TRBJ1-1	TRBV13	NA	CASSSYRVMNTEAFF	TGTGCCAGCAGCTCCTACAGGGTCATGAACACTGAAGCTTTCTTT
NA	TRBJ1-1	TRBV3-1/TRBV3-2	TRBD1	CASTQGGVAEAFF	TGTGCCAGCACTCAGGGGGGAGTCGCTGAAGCTTTCTTT
NA	TRBJ1-2	TRBV30	TRBD1	CAWRGTGRYYGYTF	TGTGCCTGGAGGGGGACAGGGAGGTACTATGGCTACACCTTC
NA	TRBJ1-6	TRBV5-1	TRBD1	CASSVDRGLNSPLHF	TGCGCCAGCAGCGTGGACAGGGGGTTGAATTCACCCCTCCACTTT
NA	TRBJ2-4	TRBV12-3/TRBV12-4	NA	CASSFQNTQYF	TGTGCCAGCAGTTTCCAGAACACTCAGTACTTC
NA	TRBJ1-1	TRBV19	NA	CASSRERNTEAFF	TGTGCCAGTAGCCGAGAACGGAACACTGAAGCTTTCTTT
few	TRBJ2-7	TRBV11-3	TRBD2	CASSYGGLWEQYF	TGTGCCAGCAGCTACGGGGGGTTATGGGAGCAGTACTTC
NA	TRBJ1-5	TRBV2	NA	CASRGEVSNQPQHF	TGTGCCAGCAGGGGGGAGGTTAGCAATCAGCCCCAGCATTTT
NA	TRBJ1-1	TRBV4-3	NA	CASSQERGKTEAFF	TGCGCCAGCAGCCAAGAAAGGGGAAAGACTGAAGCTTTCTTT
NA	TRBJ2-3	TRBV11-2	TRBD2	CASGGLLNGDTQYF	TGTGCCAGCGGGGGACTACTCAACGGAGATACGCAGTATTTT
NA	TRBJ1-6	TRBV7-3	NA	CASTGGLSPLHF	TGTGCCAGCACGGGAGGACTTTCACCCCTCCACTTT
NA	TRBJ1-2	TRBV7-9	NA	CASSPQPGSPNYGYTF	TGTGCCAGCAGTCCCCAGCCGGGATCCCCTAACTATGGCTACACCTTC
NA	TRBJ1-2	TRBV28	TRBD1	CASSQGQAGYTF	TGTGCCAGCAGTCAGGGACAGGCTGGCTACACCTTC
NA	TRBJ1-5	TRBV6-5	NA	CASRSQVNQPQHF	TGTGCCAGCAGATCCCAGGTCAATCAGCCCCAGCATTTT
NA	TRBJ1-3	TRBV7-2	TRBD1	CASSPQTGWKSGNTIYF	TGTGCCAGCAGCCCGCAGACAGGGTGGAAGTCTGGAAACACCATATATTTT
NA	TRBJ1-2	TRBV19	TRBD1	CASSAGQVNYGYTF	TGTGCCAGTAGTGCGGGACAGGTAAACTATGGCTACACCTTC
NA	TRBJ1-6	TRBV6-2/TRBV6-3	NA	CASSRSLTRSSSYNSPLHF	TGTGCCAGCAGCCGAAGCCTTACGAGGAGCAGCTCCTATAATTCACCCCTCCACTTT
NA	TRBJ1-1	TRBV19	TRBD1	CASTLGLGQGAEAFF	TGTGCCAGTACCCTAGGGTTGGGACAGGGGGCTGAAGCTTTCTTT
NA	TRBJ1-6	TRBV6-5	TRBD1	CASSTQGVASPLHF	TGTGCCAGCAGTACACAGGGGGTCGCTTCACCCCTCCACTTT
NA	TRBJ1-5	TRBV30	TRBD1	CAWGGTGRLAPQHF	TGTGCCTGGGGCGGGACAGGGAGGTTGGCGCCCCAGCATTTT
NA	TRBJ2-5	TRBV7-2	NA	CASSSPRRAETQYF	TGTGCCAGCAGCTCCCCCAGGCGCGCAGAGACCCAGTACTTC
NA	TRBJ1-2	TRBV5-6	TRBD1	CASSPGQGRGYTF	TGTGCCAGCAGCCCCGGACAGGGCCGGGGCTACACCTTC
NA	TRBJ1-1	TRBV3-1/TRBV3-2	NA	CASTIGRGFMNTEAFF	TGTGCCAGCACCATAGGAAGGGGCTTCATGAACACTGAAGCTTTCTTT
NA	TRBJ1-6	TRBV6-5	NA	CASMVDFRSPLHF	TGTGCCAGCATGGTGGACTTTAGGTCACCCCTCCACTTT
NA	TRBJ1-4	TRBV14	NA	CASSQDGVPGEKLFF	TGTGCCAGCAGCCAAGACGGAGTCCCGGGGGAAAAACTGTTTTTT
NA	TRBJ1-2	TRBV12-3/TRBV12-4	NA	CATKSRGGYGYTF	TGTGCCACTAAGTCTAGGGGGGGCTATGGCTACACCTTC
NA	TRBJ1-2	TRBV7-8	NA	CASSLGTAYGYTF	TGTGCCAGCAGCTTAGGGACAGCCTATGGCTACACCTTC
NA	TRBJ2-7	TRBV13	TRBD2	CASSFSGEAYEQYF	TGTGCCAGCAGCTTTAGCGGGGAGGCGTACGAGCAGTACTTC
NA	TRBJ2-3	TRBV5-4	NA	CASSLVYTDTQYF	TGTGCCAGCAGCTTGGTGTACACAGATACGCAGTATTTT
NA	TRBJ1-1	TRBV27	NA	CASRNRVGAFF	TGTGCCAGCAGAAACAGGGTTGGAGCTTTCTTT
NA	TRBJ1-1	TRBV19	TRBD1	CASSIGTGATEAFF	TGTGCCAGTAGTATTGGGACAGGGGCCACTGAAGCTTTCTTT